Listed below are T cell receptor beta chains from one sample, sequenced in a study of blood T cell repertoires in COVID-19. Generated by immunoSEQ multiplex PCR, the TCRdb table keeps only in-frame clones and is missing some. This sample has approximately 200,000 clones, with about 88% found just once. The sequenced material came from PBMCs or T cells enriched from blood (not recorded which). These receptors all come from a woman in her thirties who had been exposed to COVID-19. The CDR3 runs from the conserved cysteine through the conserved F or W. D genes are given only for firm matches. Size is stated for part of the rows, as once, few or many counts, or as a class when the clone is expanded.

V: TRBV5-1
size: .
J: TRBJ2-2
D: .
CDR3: CASSFNSGVSGELFF
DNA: TGCGCCAGCAGCTTTAATTCAGGGGTGAGCGGGGAGCTGTTTTTT

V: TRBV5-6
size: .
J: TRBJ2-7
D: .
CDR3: CASSLGSSYEQYF
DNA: TGTGCCAGCAGCTTGGGGAGTTCCTACGAGCAGTACTTC

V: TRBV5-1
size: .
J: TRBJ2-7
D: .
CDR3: CASSPQYHGEVYEQYF
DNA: TGCGCCAGCAGCCCCCAATATCACGGGGAAGTCTACGAGCAGTACTTC

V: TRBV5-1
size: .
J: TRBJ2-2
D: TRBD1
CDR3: CASSTGQGETGELFF
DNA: TGCGCCAGCAGCACGGGACAGGGGGAGACCGGGGAGCTGTTTTTT

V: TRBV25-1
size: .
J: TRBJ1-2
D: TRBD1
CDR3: CASSPTGTGGYTF
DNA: TGTGCCAGCAGCCCGACAGGGACTGGCGGCTACACCTTC

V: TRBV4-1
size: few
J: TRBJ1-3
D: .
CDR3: CASSQDVDGGRYYSGNTIYF
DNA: TGCGCCAGCAGCCAAGATGTCGATGGAGGGAGGTATTACTCTGGAAACACCATATATTTT

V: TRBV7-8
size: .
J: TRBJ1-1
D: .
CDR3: CASSLERENTEAFF
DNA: TGTGCCAGCAGCTTAGAGAGGGAGAACACTGAAGCTTTCTTT

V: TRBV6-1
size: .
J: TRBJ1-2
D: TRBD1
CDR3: CASSEAGQGGGYTF
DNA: TGTGCCAGCAGTGAAGCAGGACAGGGTGGTGGCTACACCTTC

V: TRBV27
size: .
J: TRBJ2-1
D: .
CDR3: CASSLGRSNEQFF
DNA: TGTGCCAGCAGTTTAGGGAGATCCAATGAGCAGTTCTTC

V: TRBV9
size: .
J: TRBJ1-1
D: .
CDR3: CASSAEIGRTTVAFF
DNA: TGTGCCAGCAGCGCCGAGATAGGACGGACAACGGTAGCTTTCTTT

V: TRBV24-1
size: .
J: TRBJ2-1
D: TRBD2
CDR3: CATSRGGGAGNEQFF
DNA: TGTGCCACCAGTCGGGGCGGGGGGGCAGGCAATGAGCAGTTCTTC

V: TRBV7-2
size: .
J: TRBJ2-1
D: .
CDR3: CASSLQQGWNEQFF
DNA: TGTGCCAGCAGCTTACAACAGGGATGGAATGAGCAGTTCTTC

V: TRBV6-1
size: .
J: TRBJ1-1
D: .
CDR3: CASSDQGIFTEAFF
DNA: TGTGCCAGCAGTGACCAGGGGATTTTCACTGAAGCTTTCTTT

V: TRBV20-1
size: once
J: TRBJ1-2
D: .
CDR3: CSADPGGGYTF
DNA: TGCAGCGCGGACCCTGGGGGGGGCTACACCTTC

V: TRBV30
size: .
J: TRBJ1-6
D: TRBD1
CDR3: CAWSAGQGLNSPLHF
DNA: TGTGCCTGGAGTGCAGGACAGGGCCTTAATTCACCCCTCCACTTT

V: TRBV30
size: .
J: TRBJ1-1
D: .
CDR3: CAWSVRGNTEAFF
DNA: TGTGCCTGGAGTGTACGGGGGAACACTGAAGCTTTCTTT

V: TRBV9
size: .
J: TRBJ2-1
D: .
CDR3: CASSVDTRSYNEQFF
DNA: TGTGCCAGCAGCGTAGATACACGCTCCTACAATGAGCAGTTCTTC

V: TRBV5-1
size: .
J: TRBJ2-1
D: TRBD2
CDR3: CASSLGRLAGGKTYEQFF
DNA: TGCGCCAGCAGCTTGGGGCGCCTAGCGGGGGGGAAGACGTATGAGCAGTTCTTC

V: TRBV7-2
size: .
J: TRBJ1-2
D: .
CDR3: CASSLGQGNYGYTF
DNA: TGTGCCAGCAGCTTAGGGCAGGGTAACTATGGCTACACCTTC

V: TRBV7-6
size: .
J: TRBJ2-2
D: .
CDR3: CASTPWPDTGELFF
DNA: TGTGCCAGCACCCCTTGGCCAGACACCGGGGAGCTGTTTTTT

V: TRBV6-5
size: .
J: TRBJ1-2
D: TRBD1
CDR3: CASSYWGQGDGYTF
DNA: TGTGCCAGCAGTTACTGGGGGCAGGGGGATGGCTACACCTTC

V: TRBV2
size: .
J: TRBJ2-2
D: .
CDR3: CASSETQEGTGELFF
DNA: TGTGCCAGCAGTGAAACCCAGGAGGGGACCGGGGAGCTGTTTTTT

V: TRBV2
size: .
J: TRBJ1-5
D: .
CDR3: CASIPQDSSQPQHF
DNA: TGTGCCAGCATTCCCCAGGACAGTTCCCAGCCCCAGCATTTT

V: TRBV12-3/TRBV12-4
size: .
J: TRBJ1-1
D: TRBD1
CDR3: CASKLQGWTEAFF
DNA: TGTGCCAGCAAACTACAGGGGTGGACTGAAGCTTTCTTT